The 27 T cell receptor beta chains listed next were all sequenced from one sample in a study of regulatory T cells in long-lasting Graves disease (dated by TCRdb to 2020 to 2022). The time point label for this specimen denotes: newly diagnosed GD, antithyroid drugs for less than 3 months. For both TCR sequencing and RNA sequencing, RNA was extracted from PBMCs using TRIzol. Libraries were built with multiplex PCR. For sequencing, an Illumina HiSeq 4000 was employed. To build TCR beta libraries, CDR3 regions were amplified by Arm-PCR using iRepertoire HTBI primers. The public reads were reanalyzed by TCRdb: fastp trimming at Q25, MiXCR alignment, in-frame beta chains only. Rows are unified per CDR3 protein, each entry keeping the most common DNA and genes. The sample table shows more than 300,000 distinct CDR3 sequences, and around 15% are seen once. Of the sample, approximately 22% falls within the top ten clones.

The sample here was peripheral blood mononuclear cells (PBMCs), taken at new diagnosis, from a patient treated with antithyroid drugs. These receptors were taken from a female donor with Graves disease.

V and J are TRBV20-1 and TRBJ1-1; TRBD1 aligns across 7 bases. The CDR3 is made up of 13 amino acids. J was trimmed by 1 base and V by 3 bases; bases with no gene match: 2. The germline V gene has CDR1 DFQATT and CDR2 SNEGSKA (reference sequence). The CDR3 nucleotides read TGCAGTGCTAGTACAGGGGAGAACACTGAAGCTTTCTTT. Protein product: CSASTGENTEAFF.

There are many counts of this clonotype. This sequence joins TRBV2 and TRBJ2-3, with no clear D. The length of the CDR3 is 12 residues. The V end was cut by 3 bases, the J end by 4 bases, with 5 bases between. CDR1 SNHLY and CDR2 FYNNEI come from the germline V gene. In nucleotides, the CDR3 is TGTGCCAGCAGTGACGGAGCAGATACGCAGTATTTT. This gives the protein CASSDGADTQYF. The full variable domain, rest sourced from reference TRBV2 and TRBJ2-3, is EPEVTQTPSHQVTQMGQEVILRCVPISNHLYFYWYRQILGQKVEFLVSFYNNEISEKSEIFDDQFSVERPDGSNFTLKIRSTKLEDSAMYFCASSDGADTQYFGPGTRLTVL.

The rearrangement uses TRBV5-1 and TRBJ1-6, with D unclear. V lost 4 bases and J lost 9, with 14 bases in between. There are 14 residues in the CDR3. CDR1 SGHRS and CDR2 YFSETQ come from the germline V gene. For the CDR3, the DNA is TGCGCCAGCAGCGCGACCGGTTTTGGTTCACCCCTCCACTTT. Encoded protein: CASSATGFGSPLHF.

In regard to this clonotype: This is likely an artifact of a read error, given a far larger clone one base away. CDR3 region: CSARSQRESGYNEQYF. CDR3 nucleotide sequence: TGCAGTGCTAGATCTCAGCGGGAGTCTGGCTACAATGAGCAGTACTTC. V usage is TRBV20-1 and J usage is TRBJ2-7; 8 nucleotides match TRBD2. J was trimmed by 7 bases and V by 2 bases; bases with no gene match: 16. This CDR3 region has 16 residues. In germline, CDR1 is DFQATT, CDR2 SNEGSKA (reference sequence).

The chain links TRBV28 to TRBJ2-7; 10 bases are shared with TRBD2. V dropped 3 bases and J dropped 5; count of bases not matched to a gene: 10. Germline CDR1 reads MDHEN; CDR2 reads SYDVKM. The CDR3 spans 16 residues. The CDR3 loop reads CASSLQLAGPLHEQYF. The CDR3 DNA follows: TGTGCCAGCAGTTTGCAACTAGCGGGACCGTTGCACGAGCAGTACTTC.

The chain links TRBV7-2 to TRBJ2-3; 7 nucleotides agree with TRBD2. The CDR3 is made up of 16 amino acids. Germline V gives CDR1 SGHTA, CDR2 FQGNSA. V dropped 1 base and J dropped 6; count of bases not matched to a gene: 10. CDR3 in amino acids: CASSLVRSRERDTQYF. The CDR3 DNA is TGTGCCAGCAGCTTAGTAAGGTCGCGGGAGCGGGATACGCAGTATTTT.

This clonotype turned up a few times. A single base separates this from a much larger clone, so it may be a read error. The chain joins TRBV6-2 or TRBV6-3 to TRBJ2-1, with TRBD2 as a possible D gene (5 bases). Germline CDR1 MNHEY, CDR2 SVGEGT. The V end was cut by 2 bases, the J end by 6 bases, with 38 bases between. The CDR3 contains 23 residues. The CDR3 nucleotides are TGTGCCAGCAGTTACCAAGGAATCCCCTACGGGCGTTTCTGGGCTAGCAGGAGCAATGAGCAGTTCTTC. This translates into CASSYQGIPYGRFWASRSNEQFF.

The table lists this clonotype with a few counts. This chain joins TRBV3-1 and TRBJ2-3; 7 positions agree with TRBD1. The CDR3 has 14 residues. Germline CDR1 is LGHDT and CDR2 is YNNKEL (reference sequence). Trimming at V came to 6 bases and at J to 2 bases, leaving 5 bases not matched to a gene. The CDR3 loop is CASRAQGLTDTQYF. Here the CDR3 DNA reads TGTGCCAGCAGAGCACAGGGGCTCACAGATACGCAGTATTTT.

This chain links TRBV18 with TRBJ1-1; TRBD1 agrees at 7 bases. The J segment lost 4 bases and the V segment lost 3 bases, leaving 11 bases of the junction unmatched. Germline values: CDR1 KGHSH, CDR2 LQKENI. The CDR3 loop spans 16 amino acids. The chain's CDR3 is CASSPLRTGGSTEAFF. The CDR3 nucleotides read TGTGCCAGCTCACCGCTTCGGACAGGAGGGAGCACTGAAGCTTTCTTT.

This clonotype has a handful of counts. The chain joins TRBV12-3 or TRBV12-4 to TRBJ2-5, with a possible D match to TRBD2 (7 bases). Trimming took off 0 bases at V and 2 bases at J, with 10 bases between the two ends. This CDR3 has 15 residues. The CDR3 sequence: CASSLAGGRQETQYF. CDR3 sequence (DNA): TGTGCCAGCAGTTTAGCGGGGGGGCGGCAAGAGACCCAGTACTTC.

This clonotype was seen repeatedly, ten times or more. Relative to the germline gene, one junction end is altered; a read error may explain this. This chain connects TRBV28 to TRBJ2-1, with D tentatively TRBD2 (5 bases). In germline, CDR1 is MDHEN, CDR2 SYDVKM. The CDR3 is made up of 15 amino acids. The CDR3 DNA reads as TGTGCCAGCAGTTTGGAGGATTATTCCTACAATGAGCAGCTCTTC. Translating gives CASSLEDYSYNEQLF.

The V call is TRBV6-1, the J call TRBJ2-1; 8 positions match TRBD1. After removal of 7 bases from V and 8 bases from J, the junction contained 10 bases not matched to a gene. This CDR3 spans 14 amino acids. Looked up from germline, CDR1 is MNHNS and CDR2 is SASEGT. Here the CDR3 DNA reads TGTGCCAGCAAGGTTCAGGGGGCGAGCCATGAGCAGTTCTTC. Amino acids: CASKVQGASHEQFF.

This clonotype was detected ten times or more. CDR3 sequence (DNA): TGTGCCAGCAGTCTCCCCAGACAGGGGCTGAACACTGAAGCTTTCTTT. This sequence encodes CASSLPRQGLNTEAFF. The chain couples TRBV12-3 or TRBV12-4 to TRBJ1-1; 8 bases fit TRBD1. CDR3 length equals 16 residues. Trimming took 5 bases from V and 0 from J; bases not matched to a gene: 8.

This clonotype was recorded at least ten times. The chain has TRBV6-2 or TRBV6-3 and TRBJ2-3; 10 nucleotides agree with TRBD2. CDR3 size: 17 residues. Germline assignment: CDR1 MNHEY and CDR2 SVGEGT. Losses at the gene ends were 0 bases for V and 4 bases for J; bases not matched to a gene: 7. CDR3 nucleotide sequence: TGTGCCAGCAGTTACTCGAGTGCGGGACTAGCGCCAGATACGCAGTATTTT. It specifies CASSYSSAGLAPDTQYF.

Regarding this clonotype: A single base separates this from a much larger clone, so it may be a read error. The chain combines TRBV6-2 or TRBV6-3 with TRBJ2-7; 9 bases align to TRBD2. V shed 5 bases and J 7 bases; nucleotides not matched to a gene: 15. Germline lookup yields CDR1 MNHEY and CDR2 SVGEGT. There are 16 residues in the CDR3. This CDR3 is CASSEQASGTGGEQYF. The CDR3 DNA reads TGTGCCAGCAGTGAGCAGGCTAGCGGGACCGGGGGGGAGCAGTACTTC.

Ten or more counts support this clonotype. The CDR3 reads CASRSGGGTEAFF. CDR3 sequence (DNA): TGCGCCAGCAGGTCAGGGGGTGGAACTGAAGCTTTCTTT. The chain recombines TRBV5-1 with TRBJ1-1; 7 bases agree with TRBD1. V lost 5 bases and J lost 5; bases outside the gene matches: 6. The CDR3 loop spans 13 amino acids. Per the germline V gene, CDR1 is SGHRS and CDR2 is YFSETQ.

Concerning this clonotype: A read error may be the cause here, since a much bigger clone is one base away. The V gene is TRBV12-3 or TRBV12-4, the J gene TRBJ1-1, with TRBD1 identical over 7 bases. V was pared by 6 bases and J by 5 bases, with 9 bases of the junction left unmatched. This CDR3 has 14 residues. Written as DNA, the CDR3 is TGTGCCAGCAGGATACCGGGACAGCCTACTGAAGCTTTCTTT. Protein: CASRIPGQPTEAFF.

Of note for this clonotype: A much larger clone differs from this one at a single base, so this may be a read error. The J gene is TRBJ2-1, the V gene TRBV9; 12 positions match TRBD2. The CDR3 consists of 17 residues. The V gene's germline CDR1 is SGDLS and CDR2 YYNGEE. CDR3 residues: CASGVASGRADYNEQFF. The DNA for the CDR3 is TGTGCCAGCGGCGTGGCTAGCGGGAGGGCCGATTACAATGAGCAGTTCTTC.

This clonotype was observed a handful of times. Lacking the conserved final phenylalanine or tryptophan, this CDR3 likely reflects a read error. The chain couples TRBV20-1 to TRBJ2-1, with unresolved D. Germline lookup yields CDR1 DFQATT and CDR2 SNEGSKA (reference sequence). This CDR3 contains 11 residues. With 2 bases removed from V and 7 bases from J, the gap between germline ends came to 6 bases. The chain's CDR3 is CSARIMNEQFL. The DNA for the CDR3 is TGCAGTGCTAGAATTATGAATGAGCAGTTCCTC.

Ten or more counts support this clonotype. This chain uses TRBV9 with TRBJ2-7; TRBD2 matches 9 bases. The V gene's germline CDR1 is SGDLS and CDR2 YYNGEE. The CDR3 runs to 14 residues. V lost 3 bases to trimming and J lost 5 bases; unmatched junction nucleotides: 6. CDR3 coding DNA: TGTGCCAGCAGCGCCGGGACTAGCAACCACGAGCAGTACTTC. This sequence encodes CASSAGTSNHEQYF.

This chain joins TRBV20-1 and TRBJ2-3, with 7 nucleotides matching TRBD2. The V segment lost 3 bases and the J segment 11 bases; nucleotides outside the gene matches: 14. The CDR3 sequence is 14 residues long. Looked up from germline, CDR1 is DFQATT and CDR2 is SNEGSKA (reference sequence). CDR3 coding DNA: TGCAGTGCTAGGGATGGCGGGAGCACGGGGGGGCAGTATTTT. Translated, it gives CSARDGGSTGGQYF.

This clonotype was seen a handful of times. A junction boundary mismatches the germline segment, possibly from a read error. The rearrangement links TRBV6-1 to TRBJ1-2, with unresolved D. Looked up from germline, CDR1 is MNHNS and CDR2 is SASEGT. The length of the CDR3 is 13 residues. The CDR3 spells CASRPRANYGYAF. The CDR3 region has the DNA TGTGCCAGCAGGCCGAGAGCTAACTATGGCTACGCCTTC.

This clonotype was counted many times. The V and J genes are TRBV4-2 and TRBJ1-1; tentatively, D is TRBD1 (6 bases). V shed 4 bases and J shed 5 bases, with 20 bases lying between them. The CDR3 has 16 amino acids. CDR1 and CDR2 from the germline V gene are LGHNA and YNFKEQ. CDR3 in amino acids: CASSRLRRTGYTEAFF. The CDR3 DNA sequence: TGTGCCAGCAGCCGACTACGCAGAACAGGGTATACTGAAGCTTTCTTT.

V usage is TRBV18 and J usage is TRBJ2-3; D perhaps matches TRBD2 (5 bases). V was clipped by 3 bases and J by 0 bases, with 10 bases between them. This CDR3 contains 15 residues. The germline gives CDR1 KGHSH, CDR2 LQKENI. CDR3 residues: CASSPRTGSTDTQYF. The CDR3 region has the DNA TGTGCCAGCTCACCTAGGACGGGGAGCACAGATACGCAGTATTTT. The full variable domain, its missing parts supplied by reference TRBV18 and TRBJ2-3, is NAGVMQNPRHLVRRRGQEARLRCSPMKGHSHVYWYRQLPEEGLKFMVYLQKENIIDESGMPKERFSAEFPKEGPSILRIQQVVRGDSAAYFCASSPRTGSTDTQYFGPGTRLTVL.

The chain joins TRBV12-3 or TRBV12-4 to TRBJ2-5; 7 nucleotides agree with TRBD2. This CDR3 is built from 14 residues. The V gene end was trimmed by 7 bases and the J gene end by 2 bases; junction bases not matched to a gene: 7. The CDR3 DNA reads as TGTGCCAGCACCTCTACTAGCGAGCAAGAGACCCAGTACTTC. Translated: CASTSTSEQETQYF.

This clonotype showed up many times. The chain joins TRBV10-3 to TRBJ1-2; 10 nucleotides line up with TRBD1. With 11 bases clipped from V and 2 bases from J, the junction kept 5 bases outside the gene matches. The CDR3 sequence is 13 residues long. From germline, CDR1 is ENHRY and CDR2 SYGVKD. The CDR3 DNA is TGTGCCGTGGGGACAGGGGACAACTATGGCTACACCTTC. Translation: CAVGTGDNYGYTF.

The sample holds a few counts of this clonotype. This sequence joins TRBV12-3 or TRBV12-4 and TRBJ1-2; 7 bases fit TRBD1. V lost 6 bases to trimming and J lost 4 bases; unmatched junction nucleotides: 11. There are 15 residues in the CDR3. CDR3 amino acids: CASSTGTESIYGYTF. CDR3 DNA sequence: TGTGCCAGCAGCACTGGGACAGAAAGTATCTATGGCTACACCTTC.